This T cell receptor (beta chain) was documented in a study of CD8+CD57+ T cells in acquired aplastic anemia. Study background: DNA from sorted CD4+ and CD8+ cells averaged around 3.5 ug.

For sequencing, patients were chosen who had shown expansion of CD8+CD57+ cells by flow cytometry. No patient had been given any therapy when blood was sampled. The study profiled TCR beta VDJ and CDR3 using genomic DNA as template. TCRdb redid the calling of the reads with MiXCR, one entry per CDR3 protein. The sample carries about 180,000 distinct CDR3 sequences, 63% recorded once. The germline V gene encodes CDR1 SGHTA and CDR2 FQGNSA. Losses at the gene ends were 5 bases for V and 0 bases for J; bases not matched to a gene: 6. The length of the CDR3 is 15 residues. Sequenced input: sorted CD4+, CD8+, or CD8+CD57+ T cells (not recorded which) from PBMCs. The genes are TRBV7-2 and TRBJ2-7, with 8 bases matching TRBD2. This clonotype originated in a human donor with aplastic anemia. The CDR3 is CASSTGLAYSYEQYF. In DNA, the CDR3 is TGTGCCAGCAGCACCGGACTAGCCTACTCCTACGAGCAGTACTTC.